This T cell receptor beta chain was identified during a study of post-analysis software for immune sequencing data. On the study more broadly: Courses of disease covered relapsing-remitting, secondary progressive and progressive-relapsing multiple sclerosis.

There are 16 residues in the CDR3. The V and J ends lost 10 bases and 2 bases respectively, with 22 bases between them. In germline, CDR1 is SGHVS, CDR2 FNYEAQ. Included in the TCR beta cDNA libraries were unique molecular identifiers. Out of 1 to 10 million T cells, 480,000 or so cDNA molecules were generated. MiXCR, run by TCRdb on the PCR reads, gives a single entry per CDR3 protein. This table holds hundreds of thousands of distinct CDR3 sequences, approximately 59% found once. To note about this clonotype: Antigen unknown.

Study-level points and caveats: Multiple sclerosis patients showed significantly lower normalized Chao1 diversity than controls did. Several TRBV segments were more frequent in patients than controls; TRBV5-6, TRBV5-1 and TRBV20-1 belonged to this group. Samples prepared in the same batch strongly co-clustered by F measure.

Sequencing was performed on blood. The origin of this receptor is a girl aged 2 to 9 with multiple sclerosis. The gene calls are TRBV7-6 and TRBJ2-3, with a tentative D call TRBD2 (5 bases). The CDR3 bases are TGTGCCACCTCATTAGCCCCAGCCGGGAACACAGATACGCAGTATTTT. Translated, it gives CATSLAPAGNTDTQYF. Full variable domain (remainder filled in from reference TRBV7-6 and TRBJ2-3): GAGVSQSPRYKVTKRGQDVALRCDPISGHVSLYWYRQALGQGPEFLTYFNYEAQQDKSGLPNDRFSAERPEGSISTLTIQRTEQRDSAMYRCATSLAPAGNTDTQYFGPGTRLTVL.